These T cell receptor beta chains were read from a single sample in a study of response to subunit inactivated influenza vaccine. TCRdb processed the RT-PCR reads anew with MiXCR; each CDR3 protein has one entry. Here the sample spans 450,000 to 600,000 distinct CDR3 sequences, approximately 7.7% being singletons. The sample was PBMCs from blood, taken around 25 months after vaccination. All receptors derive from a man in his fifties or sixties who received an inactivated influenza vaccine. CDR3s include the opening cysteine and the closing phenylalanine or tryptophan. Each record gives: clone size, J gene, D gene, V gene, CDR3 DNA, CDR3 protein. The D gene is left open where the match is weak. Some rows have no size entry. The others give once, few or many, or a class for an expanded clone.

clone_size: many
j_call: TRBJ2-3
d_call: NA
v_call: TRBV28
cdr3_nt: TGTGCCAGCAGTTTTTCGGAAAGGGCAGATACGCAGTATTTT
cdr3_aa: CASSFSERADTQYF

clone_size: many
j_call: TRBJ1-5
d_call: NA
v_call: TRBV24-1
cdr3_nt: TGTGCCACCAGTGATTCACTGGAGAGCAATCAGCCCCAGCATTTT
cdr3_aa: CATSDSLESNQPQHF

clone_size: NA
j_call: TRBJ2-3
d_call: NA
v_call: TRBV2
cdr3_nt: TGTGCCAGCAGTGAAGGCGTAAGGGATACGCAGTATTTT
cdr3_aa: CASSEGVRDTQYF

clone_size: few
j_call: TRBJ2-7
d_call: NA
v_call: TRBV18
cdr3_nt: TGTGCCAGCTCACCTCTCAACTCCTACGAGCAGTACTTC
cdr3_aa: CASSPLNSYEQYF

clone_size: NA
j_call: TRBJ1-2
d_call: TRBD1
v_call: TRBV4-1
cdr3_nt: TGCGCCAGCAGCCGCCAACAGGGGGACTATGGCTACACCTTC
cdr3_aa: CASSRQQGDYGYTF

clone_size: few
j_call: TRBJ1-2
d_call: NA
v_call: TRBV4-2
cdr3_nt: TGTGCCAGCAGCCAATATGAGAATTCTAACTATGGCTACACCTTC
cdr3_aa: CASSQYENSNYGYTF

clone_size: many
j_call: TRBJ2-7
d_call: NA
v_call: TRBV4-1
cdr3_nt: TGCGCCAGCAGCCAAGATATTGGGGATTCCGTAAGGGAAGGAAAAGTCTACGAGCAGTACTTC
cdr3_aa: CASSQDIGDSVREGKVYEQYF

clone_size: few
j_call: TRBJ1-5
d_call: NA
v_call: TRBV7-2
cdr3_nt: TGTGCCAGCAGCTTACTCTACCAGCTACAGCCCCAGCATTTT
cdr3_aa: CASSLLYQLQPQHF

clone_size: many
j_call: TRBJ2-3
d_call: NA
v_call: TRBV25-1
cdr3_nt: TGTGCCAGCAGTGAACACGGGTATACGCAGTATTTT
cdr3_aa: CASSEHGYTQYF

clone_size: NA
j_call: TRBJ2-7
d_call: NA
v_call: TRBV29-1
cdr3_nt: TGCAGCGTTGTGTCGGACGCGGGGATCTACGAGCAGTACTTC
cdr3_aa: CSVVSDAGIYEQYF

clone_size: few
j_call: TRBJ2-7
d_call: NA
v_call: TRBV7-2
cdr3_nt: TGTGCCAGCAGCTTAGGTTGGGGCGAGCAGTACTTC
cdr3_aa: CASSLGWGEQYF

clone_size: few
j_call: TRBJ1-1
d_call: NA
v_call: TRBV20-1
cdr3_nt: TGCAGTGCTAGTTTGGGAGGCACTGAAGCTTTCTTT
cdr3_aa: CSASLGGTEAFF

clone_size: many
j_call: TRBJ2-3
d_call: NA
v_call: TRBV24-1
cdr3_nt: TGTGCCACCAGTGATCCAAATACAGGGACAGATACGCAGTATTTT
cdr3_aa: CATSDPNTGTDTQYF

clone_size: many
j_call: TRBJ1-2
d_call: NA
v_call: TRBV7-9
cdr3_nt: TGTGCCAGCAGCTTAGAGGAGGTTTCGGGCTACACCTTC
cdr3_aa: CASSLEEVSGYTF

clone_size: many
j_call: TRBJ2-2
d_call: NA
v_call: TRBV4-3
cdr3_nt: TGCGCCAGCAGCCAAGATAAGGGGGACTGGACTACGAACACCGGGGAGCTGTTTTTT
cdr3_aa: CASSQDKGDWTTNTGELFF

clone_size: few
j_call: TRBJ2-1
d_call: NA
v_call: TRBV20-1
cdr3_nt: TGCAGTGCGACGGACCCCGGGATCCGGTGGAATGAGCAGTTCTTC
cdr3_aa: CSATDPGIRWNEQFF

clone_size: NA
j_call: TRBJ1-1
d_call: NA
v_call: TRBV20-1
cdr3_nt: TGCAGTGCTAAGGACATCCGGCTGATGAACACTGAAGCTTTCTTT
cdr3_aa: CSAKDIRLMNTEAFF

clone_size: NA
j_call: TRBJ1-1
d_call: NA
v_call: TRBV7-9
cdr3_nt: TGTGCCAGCAGCTTAAGGGTTGCGGCCACTGAAGCTTTCTTT
cdr3_aa: CASSLRVAATEAFF

clone_size: few
j_call: TRBJ2-4
d_call: TRBD2
v_call: TRBV7-2
cdr3_nt: TGTGCCAGCAGCAAACTAGCGGGGGGCGACAAAAACATTCAGTACTTC
cdr3_aa: CASSKLAGGDKNIQYF

clone_size: many
j_call: TRBJ2-1
d_call: TRBD2
v_call: TRBV12-3/TRBV12-4
cdr3_nt: TGTGCCAGCAGTTTTGCGGGAGGAGCCTACAATGAGCAGTTCTTC
cdr3_aa: CASSFAGGAYNEQFF

clone_size: few
j_call: TRBJ2-2
d_call: NA
v_call: TRBV11-2
cdr3_nt: TGTGCCAGCAGCTCAACAAGGGTGGAGGGTGCCGGGGAGCTGTTTTTT
cdr3_aa: CASSSTRVEGAGELFF

clone_size: few
j_call: TRBJ1-1
d_call: NA
v_call: TRBV10-3
cdr3_nt: TGTGCCATCAGGGGGCGTAAAGGCACTGAAGCTTTCTTT
cdr3_aa: CAIRGRKGTEAFF

clone_size: many
j_call: TRBJ1-1
d_call: TRBD1
v_call: TRBV29-1
cdr3_nt: TGCAGCGTTGAGTACAGGGGGGACACTGAAGCTTTCTTT
cdr3_aa: CSVEYRGDTEAFF

clone_size: few
j_call: TRBJ1-2
d_call: NA
v_call: TRBV20-1
cdr3_nt: TGCAGTGCAAGGGACACTCCCTATGGCTACACCTTC
cdr3_aa: CSARDTPYGYTF

clone_size: NA
j_call: TRBJ1-2
d_call: TRBD1
v_call: TRBV12-3/TRBV12-4
cdr3_nt: TGTGCCAGCAGTTCTTACAGGGGGTATGGCTACACCTTC
cdr3_aa: CASSSYRGYGYTF

clone_size: NA
j_call: TRBJ2-7
d_call: TRBD1
v_call: TRBV20-1
cdr3_nt: TGCAGTGCCCGTAAGGGGGACAGCCCCTACGAGCAGTACTTC
cdr3_aa: CSARKGDSPYEQYF

clone_size: few
j_call: TRBJ2-1
d_call: NA
v_call: TRBV20-1
cdr3_nt: TGCAGTGCTAGGCGGCGGAGGAACTACAATGAGCAGTTCTTC
cdr3_aa: CSARRRRNYNEQFF

clone_size: NA
j_call: TRBJ2-7
d_call: TRBD2
v_call: TRBV20-1
cdr3_nt: TGCAGTGCCCCCTCGGCGGGAGCCGGGTTCTACGAGCAGTACTTC
cdr3_aa: CSAPSAGAGFYEQYF

clone_size: few
j_call: TRBJ1-2
d_call: TRBD1
v_call: TRBV7-9
cdr3_nt: TGTGCCAGCAGCTTAGCCGCAGGGGGCAACGGCTACACCTTC
cdr3_aa: CASSLAAGGNGYTF

clone_size: many
j_call: TRBJ2-7
d_call: NA
v_call: TRBV5-1
cdr3_nt: TGCGCCAGCAGTGCCAGGGAAAGCGAGCAGTACTTC
cdr3_aa: CASSARESEQYF

clone_size: few
j_call: TRBJ1-2
d_call: TRBD1
v_call: TRBV28
cdr3_nt: TGTGCCAGCAGTTTAATTACAGGGGGCTATGGCTACACCTTC
cdr3_aa: CASSLITGGYGYTF

clone_size: NA
j_call: TRBJ1-2
d_call: TRBD1
v_call: TRBV6-1
cdr3_nt: TGTGCCAGCAGTGAATTGGCAGGGGGCGAAGGCTACACCTTC
cdr3_aa: CASSELAGGEGYTF

clone_size: few
j_call: TRBJ2-2
d_call: TRBD2
v_call: TRBV25-1
cdr3_nt: TGTGCCAGCAGTGATTTGCGGGAGGCATCCGGGGAGCTGTTTTTT
cdr3_aa: CASSDLREASGELFF

clone_size: many
j_call: TRBJ2-3
d_call: NA
v_call: TRBV5-1
cdr3_nt: TGCGCCAGCAGCTTGGCGCCCCGCCCAGATACGCAGTATTTT
cdr3_aa: CASSLAPRPDTQYF

clone_size: few
j_call: TRBJ2-7
d_call: NA
v_call: TRBV29-1
cdr3_nt: TGCAGCGTTACGGGGACGTTCTCCTACGAGCAGTACTTC
cdr3_aa: CSVTGTFSYEQYF

clone_size: many
j_call: TRBJ2-1
d_call: TRBD2
v_call: TRBV20-1
cdr3_nt: TGCAGTGCTCCCTCCGAACTAGCGGAGGCCTACAATGAGCAGTTCTTC
cdr3_aa: CSAPSELAEAYNEQFF

clone_size: few
j_call: TRBJ2-7
d_call: NA
v_call: TRBV11-2
cdr3_nt: TGTGCCAGCAGCGCCCGGGAGCGGAAGAGATCCTACGAGCAGTACTTC
cdr3_aa: CASSARERKRSYEQYF

clone_size: NA
j_call: TRBJ2-3
d_call: NA
v_call: TRBV7-3
cdr3_nt: TGTGCCAGCAGCCCGGGAGTGTTTGGTACAGATACGCAGTATTTT
cdr3_aa: CASSPGVFGTDTQYF

clone_size: many
j_call: TRBJ1-1
d_call: NA
v_call: TRBV5-1
cdr3_nt: TGCGCCAGCAGCTTGGGGGCTCGGGGGAACACTGAAGCTTTCTTT
cdr3_aa: CASSLGARGNTEAFF

clone_size: NA
j_call: TRBJ1-5
d_call: TRBD1
v_call: TRBV20-1
cdr3_nt: TGCAGTGCTAGAACAGGGGTTGGGCAGCCCCAGCATTTT
cdr3_aa: CSARTGVGQPQHF

clone_size: few
j_call: TRBJ2-3
d_call: NA
v_call: TRBV18
cdr3_nt: TGTGCCAGCTCACATTCAGTACGACCCACAGATACGCAGTATTTT
cdr3_aa: CASSHSVRPTDTQYF

clone_size: NA
j_call: TRBJ1-1
d_call: NA
v_call: TRBV3-1
cdr3_nt: TGTGCCAGCAGCCAATCTATAGAGAACACTGAAGCTTTCTTT
cdr3_aa: CASSQSIENTEAFF

clone_size: many
j_call: TRBJ2-7
d_call: TRBD2
v_call: TRBV11-2
cdr3_nt: TGTGCCAGCAGCTCAGGCATTGGACTAGCGGACTACTCCTACGAGCAGTACTTC
cdr3_aa: CASSSGIGLADYSYEQYF

clone_size: many
j_call: TRBJ2-1
d_call: TRBD1
v_call: TRBV7-2
cdr3_nt: TGTGCCAGCAGCTTAATTCCGGGACAGGGGGCTAATGAGCAGTTCTTC
cdr3_aa: CASSLIPGQGANEQFF

clone_size: few
j_call: TRBJ2-7
d_call: NA
v_call: TRBV7-2
cdr3_nt: TGTGCCAGCAGCTTCCCAGGACTGGTTACCTACGAGCAGTACTTC
cdr3_aa: CASSFPGLVTYEQYF

clone_size: few
j_call: TRBJ2-3
d_call: NA
v_call: TRBV6-5
cdr3_nt: TGTGCCAGCAGTTATTGGGCAGGCACAGATACGCAGTATTTT
cdr3_aa: CASSYWAGTDTQYF